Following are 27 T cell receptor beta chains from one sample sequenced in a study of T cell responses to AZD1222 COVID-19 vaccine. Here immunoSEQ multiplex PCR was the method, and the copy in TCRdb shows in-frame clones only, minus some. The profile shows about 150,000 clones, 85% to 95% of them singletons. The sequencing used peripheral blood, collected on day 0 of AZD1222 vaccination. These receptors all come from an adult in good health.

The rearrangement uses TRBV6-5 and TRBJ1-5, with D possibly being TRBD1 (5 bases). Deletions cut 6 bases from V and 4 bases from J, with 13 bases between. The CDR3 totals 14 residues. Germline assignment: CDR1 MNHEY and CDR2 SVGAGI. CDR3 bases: TGTGCCAGCAGCGGGGGACGGGAGAATCAGCCCCAGCATTTT. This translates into CASSGGRENQPQHF.

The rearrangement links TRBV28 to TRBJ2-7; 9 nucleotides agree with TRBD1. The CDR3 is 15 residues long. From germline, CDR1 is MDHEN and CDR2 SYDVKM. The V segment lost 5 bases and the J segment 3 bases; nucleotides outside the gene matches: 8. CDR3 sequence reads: CASSGAGTGFYEQYF. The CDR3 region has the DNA TGTGCCAGCAGTGGCGCCGGGACAGGGTTCTACGAGCAGTACTTC.

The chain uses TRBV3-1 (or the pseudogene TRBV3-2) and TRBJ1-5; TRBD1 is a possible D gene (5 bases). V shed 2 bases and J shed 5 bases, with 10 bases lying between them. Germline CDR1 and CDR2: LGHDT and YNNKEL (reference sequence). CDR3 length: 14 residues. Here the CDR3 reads CASSQRGRDQPQHF. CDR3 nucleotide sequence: TGTGCCAGCAGCCAAAGGGGAAGGGATCAGCCCCAGCATTTT.

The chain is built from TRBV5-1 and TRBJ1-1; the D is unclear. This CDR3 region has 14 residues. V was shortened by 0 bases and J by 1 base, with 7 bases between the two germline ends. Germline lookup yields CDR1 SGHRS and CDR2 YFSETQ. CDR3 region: CASSLDTGNTEAFF. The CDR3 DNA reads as TGCGCCAGCAGCTTGGACACGGGGAACACTGAAGCTTTCTTT.

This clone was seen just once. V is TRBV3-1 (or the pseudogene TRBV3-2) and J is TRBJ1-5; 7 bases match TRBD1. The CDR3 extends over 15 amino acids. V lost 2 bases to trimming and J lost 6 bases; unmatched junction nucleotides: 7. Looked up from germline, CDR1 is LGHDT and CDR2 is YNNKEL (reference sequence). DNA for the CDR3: TGTGCCAGCAGCCAAACGAACCAGGGGGGTCAGCCCCAGCATTTT. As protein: CASSQTNQGGQPQHF.

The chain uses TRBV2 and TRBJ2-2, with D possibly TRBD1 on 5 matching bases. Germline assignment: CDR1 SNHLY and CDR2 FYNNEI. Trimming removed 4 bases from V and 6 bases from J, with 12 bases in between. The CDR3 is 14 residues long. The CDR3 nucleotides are TGTGCCAGCAGTGCGGGTCAGGGATCCGGGGAGCTGTTTTTT. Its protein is CASSAGQGSGELFF. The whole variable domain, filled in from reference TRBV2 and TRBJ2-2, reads EPEVTQTPSHQVTQMGQEVILRCVPISNHLYFYWYRQILGQKVEFLVSFYNNEISEKSEIFDDQFSVERPDGSNFTLKIRSTKLEDSAMYFCASSAGQGSGELFFGEGSRLTVL.

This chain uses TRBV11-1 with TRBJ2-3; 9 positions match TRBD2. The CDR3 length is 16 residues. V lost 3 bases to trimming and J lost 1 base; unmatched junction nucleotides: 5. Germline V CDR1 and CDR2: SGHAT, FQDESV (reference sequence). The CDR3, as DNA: TGTGCCAGCAGCTTTTTTGAGCGGGGGGGCACAGATACGCAGTATTTT. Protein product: CASSFFERGGTDTQYF. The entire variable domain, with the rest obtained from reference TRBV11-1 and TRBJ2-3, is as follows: EAEVAQSPRYKITEKSQAVAFWCDPISGHATLYWYRQILGQGPELLVQFQDESVVDDSQLPKDRFSAERLKGVDSTLKIQPAELGDSAMYLCASSFFERGGTDTQYFGPGTRLTVL.

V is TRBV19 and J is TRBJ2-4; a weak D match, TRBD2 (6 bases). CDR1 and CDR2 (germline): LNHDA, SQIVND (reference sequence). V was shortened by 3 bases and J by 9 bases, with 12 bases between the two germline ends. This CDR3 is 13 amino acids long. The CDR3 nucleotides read TGTGCCAGTAGTATCGGGCAGGGAGGCATTCAGTACTTC. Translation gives CASSIGQGGIQYF.

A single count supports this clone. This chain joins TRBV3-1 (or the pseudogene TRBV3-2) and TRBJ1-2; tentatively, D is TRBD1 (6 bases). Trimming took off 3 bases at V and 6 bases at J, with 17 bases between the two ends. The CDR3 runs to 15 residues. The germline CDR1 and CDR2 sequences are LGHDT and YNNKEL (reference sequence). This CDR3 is CASSQWIGGANGYTF. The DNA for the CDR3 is TGTGCCAGCAGCCAGTGGATCGGGGGCGCGAATGGCTACACCTTC.

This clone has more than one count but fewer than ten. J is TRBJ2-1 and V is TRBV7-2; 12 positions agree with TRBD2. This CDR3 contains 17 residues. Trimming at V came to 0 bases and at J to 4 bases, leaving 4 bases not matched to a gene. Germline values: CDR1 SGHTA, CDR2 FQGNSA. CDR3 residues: CASSLALLAGGYNEQFF. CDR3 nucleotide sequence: TGTGCCAGCAGCTTAGCGTTACTAGCGGGGGGTTACAATGAGCAGTTCTTC.

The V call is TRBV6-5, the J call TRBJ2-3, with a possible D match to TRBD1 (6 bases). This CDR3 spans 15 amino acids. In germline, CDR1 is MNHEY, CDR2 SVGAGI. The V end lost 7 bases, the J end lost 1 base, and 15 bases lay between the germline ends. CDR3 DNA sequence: TGTGCCAGCAAGATACAGGGATCGGGCACAGATACGCAGTATTTT. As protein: CASKIQGSGTDTQYF.

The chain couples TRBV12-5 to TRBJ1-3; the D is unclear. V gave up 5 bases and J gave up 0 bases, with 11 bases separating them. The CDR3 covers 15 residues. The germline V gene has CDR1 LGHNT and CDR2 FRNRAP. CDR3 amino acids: CASGIAGFSGNTIYF. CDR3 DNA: TGTGCTAGTGGTATCGCAGGATTCTCTGGAAACACCATATATTTT.

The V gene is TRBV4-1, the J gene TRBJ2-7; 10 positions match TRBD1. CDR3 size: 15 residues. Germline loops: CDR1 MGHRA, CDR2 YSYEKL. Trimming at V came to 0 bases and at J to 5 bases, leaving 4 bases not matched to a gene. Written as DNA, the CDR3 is TGCGCCAGCAGCCAAGAAGGGACAGGGGACCACGAGCAGTACTTC. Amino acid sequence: CASSQEGTGDHEQYF.

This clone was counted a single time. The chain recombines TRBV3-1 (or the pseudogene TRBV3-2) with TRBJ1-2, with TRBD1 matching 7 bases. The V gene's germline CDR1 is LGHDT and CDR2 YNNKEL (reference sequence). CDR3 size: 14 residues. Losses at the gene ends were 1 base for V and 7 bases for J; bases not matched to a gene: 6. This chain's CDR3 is CASSQGRDRGGYTF. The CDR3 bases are TGTGCCAGCAGCCAAGGGAGGGACAGAGGTGGCTACACCTTC.

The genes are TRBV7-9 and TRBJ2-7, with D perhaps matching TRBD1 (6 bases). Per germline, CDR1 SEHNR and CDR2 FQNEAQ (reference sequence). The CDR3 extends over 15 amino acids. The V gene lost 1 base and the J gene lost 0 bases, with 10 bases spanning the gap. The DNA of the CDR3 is TGTGCCAGCAGCTTAGTGGAGACAGGCTCCTACGAGCAGTACTTC. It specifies CASSLVETGSYEQYF. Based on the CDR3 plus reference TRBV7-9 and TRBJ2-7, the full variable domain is DTGVSQNPRHKITKRGQNVTFRCDPISEHNRLYWYRQTLGQGPEFLTYFQNEAQLEKSRLLSDRFSAERPKGSFSTLEIQRTEQGDSAMYLCASSLVETGSYEQYFGPGTRLTVT.

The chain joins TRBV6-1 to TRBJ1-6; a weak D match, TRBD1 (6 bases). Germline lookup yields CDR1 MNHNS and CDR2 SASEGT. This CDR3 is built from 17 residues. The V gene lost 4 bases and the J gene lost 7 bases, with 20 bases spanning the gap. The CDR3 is CASSARQDPIGNSPLHF. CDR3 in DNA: TGTGCCAGCAGTGCACGACAGGATCCCATTGGGAATTCACCCCTCCACTTT.

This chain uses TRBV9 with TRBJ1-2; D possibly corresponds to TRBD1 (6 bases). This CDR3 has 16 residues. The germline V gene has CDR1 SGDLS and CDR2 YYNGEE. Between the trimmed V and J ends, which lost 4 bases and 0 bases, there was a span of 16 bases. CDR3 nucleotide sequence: TGTGCCAGCAGCCTCCCCCGCCAGGGGACTAACTATGGCTACACCTTC. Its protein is CASSLPRQGTNYGYTF.

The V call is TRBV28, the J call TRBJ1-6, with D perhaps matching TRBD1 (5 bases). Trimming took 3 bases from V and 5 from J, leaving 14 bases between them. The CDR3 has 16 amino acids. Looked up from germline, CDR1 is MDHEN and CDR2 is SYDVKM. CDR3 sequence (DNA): TGTGCCAGCAGTTTGCTCAAGGGACTGAATAATTCACCCCTCCACTTT. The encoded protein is CASSLLKGLNNSPLHF.

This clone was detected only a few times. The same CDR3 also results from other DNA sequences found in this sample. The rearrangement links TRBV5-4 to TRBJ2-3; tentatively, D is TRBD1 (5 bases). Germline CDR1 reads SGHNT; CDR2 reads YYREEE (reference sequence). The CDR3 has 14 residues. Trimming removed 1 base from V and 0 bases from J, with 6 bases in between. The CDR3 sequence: CASSLQGSTDTQYF. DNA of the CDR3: TGTGCCAGCAGCTTGCAGGGCAGCACAGATACGCAGTATTTT.

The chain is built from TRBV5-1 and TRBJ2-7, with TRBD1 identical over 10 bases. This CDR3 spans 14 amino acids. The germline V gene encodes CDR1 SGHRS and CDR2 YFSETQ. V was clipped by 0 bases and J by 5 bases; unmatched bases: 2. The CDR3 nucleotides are TGCGCCAGCAGCTTGGAAGGGACAGGGGACGAGCAGTACTTC. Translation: CASSLEGTGDEQYF. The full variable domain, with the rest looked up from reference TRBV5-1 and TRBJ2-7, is KAGVTQTPRYLIKTRGQQVTLSCSPISGHRSVSWYQQTPGQGLQFLFEYFSETQRNKGNFPGRFSGRQFSNSRSEMNVSTLELGDSALYLCASSLEGTGDEQYFGPGTRLTVT.

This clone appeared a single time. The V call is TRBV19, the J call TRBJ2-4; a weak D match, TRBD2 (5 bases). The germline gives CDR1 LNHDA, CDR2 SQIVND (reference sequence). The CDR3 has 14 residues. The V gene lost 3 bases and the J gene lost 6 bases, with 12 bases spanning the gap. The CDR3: CASSIRTGINIQYF. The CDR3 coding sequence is TGTGCCAGTAGTATTCGGACTGGGATAAACATTCAGTACTTC.

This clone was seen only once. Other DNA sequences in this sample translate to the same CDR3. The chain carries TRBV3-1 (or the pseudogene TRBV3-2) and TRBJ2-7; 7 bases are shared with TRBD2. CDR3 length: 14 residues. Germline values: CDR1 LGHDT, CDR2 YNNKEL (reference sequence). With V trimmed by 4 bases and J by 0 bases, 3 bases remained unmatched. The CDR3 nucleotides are TGTGCCAGCAGCCTTGGCGGGGGCTCCTACGAGCAGTACTTC. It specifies CASSLGGGSYEQYF.

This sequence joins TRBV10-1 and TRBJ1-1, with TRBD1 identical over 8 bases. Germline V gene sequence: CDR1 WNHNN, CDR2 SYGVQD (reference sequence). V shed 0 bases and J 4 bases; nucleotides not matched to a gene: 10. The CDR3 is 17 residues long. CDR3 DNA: TGCGCCAGCAGTGAGTCCCCCCCTAACAGGGGGGGCACTGAAGCTTTCTTT. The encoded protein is CASSESPPNRGGTEAFF.

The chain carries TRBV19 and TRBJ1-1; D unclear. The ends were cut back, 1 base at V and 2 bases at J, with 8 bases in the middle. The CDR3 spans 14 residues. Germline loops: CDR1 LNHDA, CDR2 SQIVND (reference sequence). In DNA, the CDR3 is TGTGCCAGTAGTATAGGGCCAGCCAACACTGAAGCTTTCTTT. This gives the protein CASSIGPANTEAFF. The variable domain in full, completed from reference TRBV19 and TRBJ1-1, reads DGGITQSPKYLFRKEGQNVTLSCEQNLNHDAMYWYRQDPGQGLRLIYYSQIVNDFQKGDIAEGYSVSREKKESFPLTVTSAQKNPTAFYLCASSIGPANTEAFFGQGTRLTVV.

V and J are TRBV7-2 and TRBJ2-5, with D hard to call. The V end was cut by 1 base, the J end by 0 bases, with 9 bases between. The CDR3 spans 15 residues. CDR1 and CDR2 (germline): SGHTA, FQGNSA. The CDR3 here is CASSLVLNNQETQYF. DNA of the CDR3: TGTGCCAGCAGCTTAGTATTGAACAACCAAGAGACCCAGTACTTC.

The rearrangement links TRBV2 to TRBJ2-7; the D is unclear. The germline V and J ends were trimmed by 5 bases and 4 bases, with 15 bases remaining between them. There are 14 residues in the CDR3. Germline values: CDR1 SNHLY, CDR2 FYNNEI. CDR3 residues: CASSPSGRRYEQYF. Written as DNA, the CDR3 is TGTGCCAGCAGTCCATCTGGACGGAGATACGAGCAGTACTTC.

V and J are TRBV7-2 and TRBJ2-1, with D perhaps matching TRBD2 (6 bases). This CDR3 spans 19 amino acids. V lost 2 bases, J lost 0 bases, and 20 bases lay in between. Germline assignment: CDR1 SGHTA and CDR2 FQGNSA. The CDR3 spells CASSLRGYRGNSSYNEQFF. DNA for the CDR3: TGTGCCAGCAGCTTAAGAGGTTATCGGGGGAATAGCTCCTACAATGAGCAGTTCTTC.